The 29 T cell receptor beta chains below come from one sample, sequenced in a study of T cells in women clearing cervical HPV infection. The data were produced by immunoSEQ multiplex PCR, yet TCRdb's version contains in-frame clones alone and is incomplete. This listing includes around 29,000 clones. The material sequenced was blood buffy coat. These receptors all stem from a woman between 18 and 70 years old with a cervical HPV16 infection that either progressed to CIN3+ or cleared (not recorded which).

A note on this clone: The CDR3 end lies 3 residues beyond the end of the read and is filled in from the germline J gene. V usage is TRBV5-8 and J usage is TRBJ1-1, with D possibly matching TRBD1 (5 bases). The CDR3 is 15 residues long. The V gene lost 8 bases and the J gene lost 2 bases, with 19 bases spanning the gap. Germline assignment: CDR1 SGHTS and CDR2 YDEGEE. This chain's CDR3 is CASLPRAHLNTEAFF. The part of the CDR3 DNA that was read is TGTGCCAGTTTGCCCAGGGCTCACTTAAACACTGAA.

Here the CDR3 reads CASSSGQNTGELFF. CDR3 bases read: TGTGCCAGCAGCTCGGGACAGAACACCGGGGAG. This chain uses TRBV7-6 with TRBJ2-2, with a weak D call TRBD1 (6 bases). Read data end 3 residues before the CDR3 end; the end is taken from the germline J gene. V was clipped by 4 bases and J by 1 base, with 7 bases between them. The CDR3 consists of 14 residues. Germline CDR1 SGHVS, CDR2 FNYEAQ.

Notes on this clone: The sequence runs out 3 residues before the end of the CDR3; the remainder is reconstructed from the germline J gene. The chain recombines TRBV7-8 with TRBJ2-1, with D perhaps TRBD2 (6 bases). The V end was cut by 4 bases, the J end by 2 bases, with 15 bases between. CDR1 SGHVS and CDR2 FQNEAQ come from the germline V gene. The CDR3 has 16 residues. The CDR3 sequence: CASSYPRGLTYNEQFF. The part of the CDR3 DNA that was read is TGTGCCAGCAGCTACCCCCGGGGACTCACCTACAATGAG.

Comments on this clone: The sequenced fragment ends 3 residues before the CDR3 boundary, so the rest is inferred from the germline J gene. V and J are TRBV6-1 and TRBJ1-5; D might be TRBD1 (6 bases). Per germline, CDR1 MNHNS and CDR2 SASEGT. The length of the CDR3 is 16 residues. V lost 1 base and J 3 bases, leaving 13 bases between the germline ends. CDR3 DNA (partial): TGTGCCAGCAGTGAAGGGAGTACAGGGTACAATCAGCCC. This encodes CASSEGSTGYNQP. The full CDR3 protein reads CASSEGSTGYNQPQHF.

Details on this clone: The CDR3 end falls 3 residues outside the read, so it is completed with the germline J gene. The chain joins TRBV19 to TRBJ1-2; D gene ambiguous. Deletions cut 0 bases from V and 5 bases from J, with 10 bases between. The germline V gene encodes CDR1 LNHDA and CDR2 SQIVND (reference sequence). CDR3 length equals 14 residues. The DNA read from the CDR3 is TGTGCCAGTAGTATAGATACACAGAGGTATGGC. Protein product: CASSIDTQRYG. The whole CDR3 protein is CASSIDTQRYGYTF.

On this clone: The read ends 3 residues shy of where the CDR3 ends; the end is completed using the germline J gene. This chain uses TRBV19 with TRBJ1-6; 7 positions agree with TRBD1. The CDR3 is made up of 15 amino acids. Germline CDR1 and CDR2: LNHDA and SQIVND (reference sequence). With V trimmed by 2 bases and J by 6 bases, 4 bases remained unmatched. Partial CDR3 DNA: TGTGCCAGTAGTATATCGGGACAGACTAATTCACCC. It codes for CASSISGQTNSP. The full CDR3 sequence reads CASSISGQTNSPLHF.

Worth noting for this clone: The read finishes 3 residues shy of the CDR3 end, and the germline J gene is used to complete it. The chain employs TRBV30 and TRBJ2-1; 12 bases fit TRBD2. Per the germline V gene, CDR1 is GTSNPN and CDR2 is SVGIG (reference sequence). Losses at the gene ends were 3 bases for V and 7 bases for J; bases not matched to a gene: 7. There are 15 residues in the CDR3. The part of the CDR3 DNA that was read is TGTGCCTGGAGCGCCGGACTAGCGGGACTGAATGAG. Its protein product is CAWSAGLAGLNE. The whole CDR3 region reads CAWSAGLAGLNEQFF. The full variable domain, completed using reference TRBV30 and TRBJ2-1, is SQTIHQWPATLVQPVGSPLSLECTVEGTSNPNLYWYRQAAGRGLQLLFYSVGIGQISSEVPQNLSASRPQDRQFILSSKKLLLSDSGFYLCAWSAGLAGLNEQFFGPGTRLTVL.

In the case of this clone: The CDR3 is cut off 3 residues early in the read; its end comes from the germline J gene. The same CDR3 can be traced to other DNA sequences in this sample. V gene TRBV18 combines with J gene TRBJ2-1; 9 bases fit TRBD1. Germline CDR1 and CDR2: KGHSH and LQKENI. This CDR3 region has 16 residues. Unmatched junction bases numbered 7, after V lost 0 bases and J lost 7 bases. The CDR3 sequence is CASSPPSQGAQNEQFF. Partial CDR3 DNA: TGTGCCAGCTCACCACCCTCACAGGGGGCGCAAAATGAG.

On this clone itself: The observed sequence ends 3 residues before the CDR3 terminus, with the missing tail filled in from the germline J gene. The V gene is TRBV10-2, the J gene TRBJ2-5, with D possibly being TRBD1 or TRBD2 (6 bases each). Germline V gives CDR1 WSHSY, CDR2 SAAADI. This CDR3 region has 16 residues. Trimming shortened V by 5 bases and J by 3 bases, and 19 bases separated the two germline ends. Incomplete CDR3 DNA: TGCGCCAGCAGTCCAAGGACAGCCGGGAGCAAAGAGACC. Protein: CASSPRTAGSKET. The entire CDR3 protein reads CASSPRTAGSKETQYF.

A word on this clone: The read halts 3 residues ahead of the CDR3 end, with the missing end drawn from the germline J gene. The V call is TRBV4-2, the J call TRBJ1-4; a possible D gene is TRBD1 (6 bases). The ends were cut back, 0 bases at V and 8 bases at J, with 22 bases in the middle. CDR1 and CDR2 (germline): LGHNA, YNFKEQ. The CDR3 spans 18 residues. The CDR3 protein is CASSQDQTGWVAKEKLFF. Partial CDR3 DNA: TGTGCCAGCAGCCAAGATCAAACAGGGTGGGTTGCAAAGGAAAAA.

About this clone itself: The read falls 3 residues short of the CDR3 end, and the missing part is taken from the germline J gene. This chain links TRBV7-9 with TRBJ1-2; D might be TRBD1 (5 bases). V was cut by 4 bases and J by 2 bases, with 14 bases left in between. Per the germline V gene, CDR1 is SEHNR and CDR2 is FQNEAQ (reference sequence). The CDR3 sequence is 15 residues long. The covered CDR3 bases are TGTGCCAGCAGCTCCTCCGGGGGGACGAACTATGGC. As protein: CASSSSGGTNYG. The whole CDR3 is CASSSSGGTNYGYTF.

As to this clone: The read terminates 3 residues before the CDR3 end, so the remaining end is supplied by the germline J gene. The chain employs TRBV28 and TRBJ2-2; 10 nucleotides line up with TRBD2. CDR3 length: 14 residues. Germline V CDR1 and CDR2: MDHEN, SYDVKM. V was clipped by 6 bases and J by 5 bases; unmatched bases: 3. CDR3 sequence: CASRVGLATGELFF. The DNA read from the CDR3 is TGTGCCAGCAGGGTGGGACTAGCGACCGGGGAG.

On this clone: The CDR3 end is not reached by the read, which stops 3 residues before it; the germline J gene fills it in. V usage is TRBV18 and J usage is TRBJ1-2; D possibly corresponds to TRBD1 (6 bases). The CDR3 is 14 residues long. V was cut by 2 bases and J by 6 bases, with 13 bases left in between. CDR1 is KGHSH, CDR2 LQKENI, per germline. The CDR3 here is CASSPIGTKDGYTF. Partial CDR3 DNA: TGTGCCAGCTCACCAATAGGGACAAAGGATGGC.

Notes on this clone: The missing CDR3 end, 3 residues past where the read stops, is filled in from the germline J gene. V gene TRBV4-2 combines with J gene TRBJ1-6; D is possibly TRBD1 (6 bases). Germline V gives CDR1 LGHNA, CDR2 YNFKEQ. V was clipped by 4 bases and J by 5 bases, with 9 bases between them. The CDR3 runs to 14 residues. The CDR3 is CASSRDTHNSPLHF. The sequenced CDR3 bases are TGTGCCAGCAGCCGGGACACCCATAATTCACCC.

The CDR3 sequence: CASSPHEATYEQYF. CDR3 DNA, as far as it was read: TGTGCCAGCAGCCCTCATGAGGCCACCTACGAG. The chain combines TRBV7-6 with TRBJ2-7; the D is unclear. The sequenced fragment ends 3 residues before the CDR3 boundary, so the rest is inferred from the germline J gene. Trimming shortened V by 5 bases and J by 2 bases, and 13 bases separated the two germline ends. Germline CDR1 and CDR2: SGHVS and FNYEAQ. The CDR3 is made up of 14 amino acids.

The sequenced CDR3 bases are TGCAGTGCTAGAGACGGGACAGGGGGTCGAGAA. Protein: CSARDGTGGRE. The whole CDR3 sequence is CSARDGTGGREAFF. This chain links TRBV20-1 with TRBJ1-1, with 11 bases aligning to TRBD1. The CDR3 extends 3 residues past the end of the read, so its final part is completed from the germline J gene. CDR1 DFQATT and CDR2 SNEGSKA come from the germline V gene (reference sequence). There are 14 residues in the CDR3.

Notes on this clone: The read ends 3 residues shy of where the CDR3 ends; the end is completed using the germline J gene. V usage is TRBV10-1 and J usage is TRBJ1-5, with D possibly matching TRBD1 (5 bases). The CDR3 loop spans 12 amino acids. The germline CDR1 and CDR2 sequences are WNHNN and SYGVQD (reference sequence). The sequenced part of the CDR3 DNA is TGCGCCACCCGGGGGGGGGTTGGTCCC. Encoded protein: CATRGGVGP. The whole CDR3 reads CATRGGVGPQHF.

Turning to this clone: The read ends 3 residues early relative to the CDR3; the germline J gene fills the gap. The chain combines TRBV18 with TRBJ1-5; TRBD1 agrees at 8 bases. The CDR3 has 14 residues. The germline gives CDR1 KGHSH, CDR2 LQKENI. V gave up 2 bases and J gave up 7 bases; unmatched junction bases: 4. CDR3 DNA (partial): TGTGCCAGCTCACCAGCAGGGGGCCGGCAGCCC. This codes for CASSPAGGRQP. The whole CDR3 sequence reads CASSPAGGRQPQHF.

Regarding this clone: The read terminates 3 residues before the CDR3 end, so the remaining end is supplied by the germline J gene. The same CDR3 also results from other DNA sequences found in this sample. This chain joins TRBV11-2 and TRBJ1-6; 9 bases map to TRBD1. Germline CDR1 reads SGHAT; CDR2 reads FQNNGV. The CDR3 has 13 amino acids. The sequenced part of the CDR3 DNA is TGTGCCAGCAGCTTGGGACAGGGAGGCCCC. Protein product: CASSLGQGGP. The full CDR3 protein reads CASSLGQGGPLHF. Full variable domain (outside the CDR3, taken from reference TRBV11-2 and TRBJ1-6): EAGVAQSPRYKIIEKRQSVAFWCNPISGHATLYWYQQILGQGPKLLIQFQNNGVVDDSQLPKDRFSAERLKGVDSTLKIQPAKLEDSAVYLCASSLGQGGPLHFGNGTRLTVT.

As concerns this clone: The read terminates 3 residues before the CDR3 end, so the remaining end is supplied by the germline J gene. The genes are TRBV20-1 and TRBJ2-1; no clear D gene. V lost 0 bases to trimming and J lost 7 bases, with 16 bases between them. Germline CDR1 reads DFQATT; CDR2 reads SNEGSKA (reference sequence). This CDR3 region has 15 residues. CDR3 protein: CSARDGRALGNEQFF. CDR3 bases read: TGCAGTGCTAGAGATGGGCGTGCCCTCGGAAATGAG.

Comment on this clone: The sequence runs out 3 residues before the end of the CDR3; the remainder is reconstructed from the germline J gene. V and J are TRBV12-3 or TRBV12-4 and TRBJ1-4; D is unresolved. There are 12 residues in the CDR3. V lost 3 bases to trimming and J lost 10 bases, with 9 bases between them. The covered CDR3 bases are TGTGCCAGCAGTTTTGGCGGCGGAAAA. It yields the protein CASSFGGGK. The entire CDR3 sequence reads CASSFGGGKLFF.

On this clone: Read sequence stops 3 residues before the CDR3 end, and the germline J gene provides the missing end. The rearrangement links TRBV6-1 to TRBJ2-1, with D possibly being TRBD2 (6 bases). Germline-derived CDR1 and CDR2 are MNHNS and SASEGT. V was trimmed by 4 bases and J by 8 bases, leaving 12 bases between them. The CDR3 spans 13 residues. Here the CDR3 reads CASSAGDGYEQFF. The CDR3 bases that were read are TGTGCCAGCAGTGCGGGGGACGGCTATGAG.

In regard to this clone: With the read ending 3 residues before the CDR3 end, the germline J gene is used to fill in that end. The V and J genes are TRBV24-1 and TRBJ2-2; TRBD1 agrees at 7 bases. CDR3 length: 15 residues. Trimming took 7 bases from V and 0 from J; bases not matched to a gene: 4. CDR1 and CDR2 (germline): KGHDR, SFDVKD. The CDR3 protein is CATSSGTANTGELFF. Partial CDR3 DNA: TGTGCCACCAGCTCGGGGACAGCGAACACCGGGGAG.

Comment on this clone: The read ends 3 residues shy of where the CDR3 ends; the end is completed using the germline J gene. This chain uses TRBV19 with TRBJ1-5; TRBD1 might be the D (6 bases). The germline gives CDR1 LNHDA, CDR2 SQIVND (reference sequence). CDR3 size: 12 residues. Partial CDR3 DNA: TGTGCCAGTAGTATCGACAGGACTCCC. Its translation: CASSIDRTP. The whole CDR3 is CASSIDRTPQHF.

Regarding this clone: Coverage ceases 3 residues before the CDR3 finishes, and the germline J gene fills in the end. This chain joins TRBV5-6 and TRBJ2-7; D not resolved. The CDR3 covers 14 residues. Trimming shortened V by 2 bases and J by 5 bases, and 14 bases separated the two germline ends. Germline lookup yields CDR1 SGHDT and CDR2 YYEEEE. CDR3 amino acids: CASSLAWIPHEQYF. CDR3 DNA (partial): TGTGCCAGCAGCTTAGCGTGGATCCCCCACGAG. Complete variable domain (other parts from reference TRBV5-6 and TRBJ2-7): DAGVTQSPTHLIKTRGQQVTLRCSPKSGHDTVSWYQQALGQGPQFIFQYYEEEERQRGNFPDRFSGHQFPNYSSELNVNALLLGDSALYLCASSLAWIPHEQYFGPGTRLTVT.

As regards this clone: The read comes to an end 3 residues before the CDR3 does, leaving the germline J gene to fill in the end. The chain joins TRBV7-2 to TRBJ2-5, with 8 positions matching TRBD1. J was trimmed by 2 bases and V by 4 bases; bases with no gene match: 6. Germline V lookup: CDR1 SGHTA, CDR2 FQGNSA. CDR3 length: 15 residues. CDR3: CASSYMGQVQETQYF. The sequenced part of the CDR3 DNA is TGTGCCAGCAGCTATATGGGACAGGTACAAGAGACC.

CDR3 amino acids: CASSGWDSQPEAFF. The DNA read from the CDR3 is TGTGCCAGCAGCGGATGGGACAGCCAACCTGAA. The rearrangement links TRBV7-9 to TRBJ1-1; 7 bases agree with TRBD1. Sequencing ends 3 residues short of the CDR3 end; the germline J gene provides the rest. This CDR3 spans 14 amino acids. Unmatched junction bases numbered 9, after V lost 5 bases and J lost 6 bases. From germline, CDR1 is SEHNR and CDR2 FQNEAQ (reference sequence). Full variable domain (missing parts from reference TRBV7-9 and TRBJ1-1): DTGVSQNPRHKITKRGQNVTFRCDPISEHNRLYWYRQTLGQGPEFLTYFQNEAQLEKSRLLSDRFSAERPKGSFSTLEIQRTEQGDSAMYLCASSGWDSQPEAFFGQGTRLTVV.

As concerns this clone: The sequenced fragment ends 3 residues before the CDR3 boundary, so the rest is inferred from the germline J gene. The chain is built from TRBV20-1 and TRBJ2-7, with 8 positions matching TRBD1. The CDR3 contains 14 residues. V lost 3 bases to trimming and J lost 0 bases; unmatched junction nucleotides: 4. CDR1 is DFQATT, CDR2 SNEGSKA, per germline (reference sequence). Incomplete CDR3 DNA: TGCAGTGCTAGGAGGACAGGGATCTCCTACGAG. Its translation: CSARRTGISYE. The complete CDR3 sequence is CSARRTGISYEQYF.

Points on this clone: The read halts 3 residues ahead of the CDR3 end, with the missing end drawn from the germline J gene. The gene calls are TRBV24-1 and TRBJ2-4; 10 bases fit TRBD2. CDR1 is KGHDR, CDR2 SFDVKD, per germline. V gave up 6 bases and J gave up 8 bases; unmatched junction bases: 3. CDR3 length: 13 amino acids. Partial CDR3 DNA: TGTGCCACCAGTAGCGGGGGGGCGGACATT. Protein: CATSSGGADI. The entire CDR3 is CATSSGGADIQYF.